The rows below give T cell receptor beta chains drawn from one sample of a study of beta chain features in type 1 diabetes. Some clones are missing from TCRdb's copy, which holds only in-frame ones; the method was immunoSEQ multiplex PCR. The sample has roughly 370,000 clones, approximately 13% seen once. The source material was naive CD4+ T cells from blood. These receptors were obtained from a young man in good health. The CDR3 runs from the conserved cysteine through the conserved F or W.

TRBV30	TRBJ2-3	CAWSVRVKDTQYF
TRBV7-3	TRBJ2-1	CASSLTRLSYNEQFF
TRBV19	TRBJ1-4	CASNRDGRREKLFF
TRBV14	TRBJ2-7	CASSQGERFYEQYF
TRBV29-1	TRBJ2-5	CSARGSPQETQYF
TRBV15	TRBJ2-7	CATSSPGTGGSYEQYF
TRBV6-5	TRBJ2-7	CASSYRQKQYF
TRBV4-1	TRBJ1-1	CASSRDRNTEAFF
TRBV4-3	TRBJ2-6	CASSQERGSGANVLTF
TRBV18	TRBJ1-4	CASSPEANEKLFF
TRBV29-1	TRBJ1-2	CSVVLGINGYTF
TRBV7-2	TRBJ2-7	CASSPGHRQTYEQYF
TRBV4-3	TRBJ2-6	CASPGANVLTF
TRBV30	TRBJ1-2	CAWSVGQTYGYTF
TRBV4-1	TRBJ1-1	CASSQDAPTAEAFF
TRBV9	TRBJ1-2	CASSGQGGFGYTF
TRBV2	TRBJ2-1	CASVGSPRANEQFF
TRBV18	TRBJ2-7	CASSPGDQHEQYF
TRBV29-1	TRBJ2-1	CSGGLANYNEQFF
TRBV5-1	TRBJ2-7	CASSLDNYEQYF
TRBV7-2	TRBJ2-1	CASSLWYEQFF
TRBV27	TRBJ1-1	CASSLWVGTEAFF
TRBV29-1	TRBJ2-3	CSVLLAIGADTQYF
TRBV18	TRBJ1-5	CASSPDRFQPQHF
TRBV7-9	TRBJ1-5	CASSFRDQPQHF
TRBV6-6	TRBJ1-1	CASSTRDRDALEAFF
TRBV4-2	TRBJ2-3	CASSQDVTYTQYF
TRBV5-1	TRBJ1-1	CASSLVTANTEAFF
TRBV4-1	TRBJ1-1	CASSRFGFLDTEAFF
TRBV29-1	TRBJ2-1	CSVEGGQGAIYNEQFF
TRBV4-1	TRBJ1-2	CASSQLQRLFNYGYTF
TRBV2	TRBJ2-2	CASSEAWGIGELFF
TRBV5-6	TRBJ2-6	CASSLDSSGANVLTF
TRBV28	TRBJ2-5	CASSSLGRSQETQYF
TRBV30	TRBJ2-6	CAWRGAGANVLTF
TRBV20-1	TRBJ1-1	CSAKGDTEAFF
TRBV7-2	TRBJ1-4	CASSSLTGTGEKLFF
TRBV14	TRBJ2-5	CASSHQMGLIYQETQYF
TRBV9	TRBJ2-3	CASSVDAGWTDTQYF
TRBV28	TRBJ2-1	CASSLMSGSGHEQFF
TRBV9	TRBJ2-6	CASSVDPTGAGANVLTF
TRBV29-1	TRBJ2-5	CSVGTDGRETQYF
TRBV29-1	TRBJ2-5	CSVVDGSQYF
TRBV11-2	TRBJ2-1	CASSFRISSYNEQFF
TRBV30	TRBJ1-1	CAWSVHRDGEAFF
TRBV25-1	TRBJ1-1	CASSYEDSKAFF
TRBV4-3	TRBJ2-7	CASSQGLGNQPYEQYF
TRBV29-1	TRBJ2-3	CSVPGQGVSDTQYF
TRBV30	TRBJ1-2	CAWAGNYGYTF
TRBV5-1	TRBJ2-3	CASSTGQEITDTQYF
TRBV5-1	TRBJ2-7	CASSSGLAGEEQYF
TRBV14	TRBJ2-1	CASSQGPSSYNEQFF
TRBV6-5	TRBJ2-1	CASSLTRSEQFF
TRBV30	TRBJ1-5	CAWSPQVNQPQHF
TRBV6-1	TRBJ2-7	CASSLDIYEQYF
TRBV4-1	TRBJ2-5	CASSLGLAGGSQETQYF
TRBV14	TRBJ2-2	CASSVARGSAGELFF
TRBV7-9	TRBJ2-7	CASSLATEQYF
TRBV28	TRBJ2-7	CASSSRQSWRSYEQYF
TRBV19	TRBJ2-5	CASSTGTTRRETQYF